Below are 27 T cell receptor beta chains sequenced from a single sample in a study of OX40 agonist ivuxolimab in advanced cancers. Sequencing used immunoSEQ multiplex PCR; TCRdb keeps in-frame clones, though not all of them. The table shows some 45,000 clones, with 80% to 90% occurring only once. The specimen was CD4+ or CD8+ T cells sorted from blood, collected in a trial of the OX40 agonist ivuxolimab. The source is an adult with an advanced solid tumor such as melanoma, head and neck, liver or kidney cancer.

The chain employs TRBV11-3 and TRBJ1-6, with TRBD1 identical over 7 bases. In germline, CDR1 is SGHNT, CDR2 YENEEA. After removal of 0 bases from V and 14 bases from J, the junction contained 4 bases not matched to a gene. The CDR3 has 13 amino acids. This chain's CDR3 is CASSLDDRATLHF. Here the CDR3 DNA reads TGTGCCAGCAGCTTAGATGACAGGGCCACCCTCCACTTT.

This chain links TRBV30 with TRBJ1-6; 10 nucleotides match TRBD1. The V gene end was trimmed by 4 bases and the J gene end by 13 bases; junction bases not matched to a gene: 10. Germline lookup yields CDR1 GTSNPN and CDR2 SVGIG (reference sequence). The CDR3 loop spans 14 amino acids. CDR3: CAWTGDRGPFPLHF. The CDR3 DNA follows: TGTGCCTGGACCGGGGACAGGGGCCCCTTTCCCCTCCACTTT.

The chain carries TRBV27 and TRBJ2-7; 11 bases fit TRBD2. The CDR3 has 17 residues. Germline CDR1 MNHEY, CDR2 SMNVEV (reference sequence). Trimming removed 1 base from V and 1 base from J; junction bases left unmatched: 6. For the CDR3, the DNA is TGTGCCAGCAGTTTATTCACCGGGACTAGCGGATCCTACGAGCAGTACTTC. It translates to CASSLFTGTSGSYEQYF.

The chain joins TRBV25-1 to TRBJ2-7; 7 bases are shared with TRBD1. The length of the CDR3 is 14 residues. V lost 3 bases to trimming and J lost 0 bases; unmatched junction nucleotides: 2. CDR1 MGHDK and CDR2 SYGVNS come from the germline V gene. The CDR3 loop reads CASSDRQGSYEQYF. In DNA, the CDR3 is TGTGCCAGCAGTGATCGACAGGGCTCCTACGAGCAGTACTTC.

The V gene is TRBV18, the J gene TRBJ1-1; TRBD1 matches 7 bases. Germline V gene sequence: CDR1 KGHSH, CDR2 LQKENI. The CDR3 runs 16 residues. V lost 5 bases and J lost 0; bases outside the gene matches: 9. The CDR3 region has the DNA TGTGCCAGCTCATCTTCGACAGGGCGTTTGAACACTGAAGCTTTCTTT. Its protein is CASSSSTGRLNTEAFF.

The chain combines TRBV27 with TRBJ2-2; 8 bases align to TRBD1. The CDR3 contains 16 residues. Trimming removed 1 base from V and 5 bases from J; junction bases left unmatched: 6. Germline V gives CDR1 MNHEY, CDR2 SMNVEV (reference sequence). As DNA, the CDR3 is TGTGCCAGCAGTTTATGGGCTACAGGGGGTACCGGGGAGCTGTTTTTT. Translating gives CASSLWATGGTGELFF.

In its sample, this clone was seen a few times. The rearrangement uses TRBV9 and TRBJ1-1; D may be TRBD1 (5 bases). This CDR3 comprises 17 residues. The V end lost 0 bases, the J end lost 4 bases, and 19 bases lay between the germline ends. CDR1 and CDR2 from the germline V gene are SGDLS and YYNGEE. The CDR3 DNA reads TGTGCCAGCAGCGTAGTGTCCTCGGGGGTGTTTGCCACTGAAGCTTTCTTT. It translates to CASSVVSSGVFATEAFF.

The chain is built from TRBV19 and TRBJ1-5, with D uncertain. Trimming pared 7 bases from V and 9 bases from J, leaving 10 bases between. Germline V gene lookup returns CDR1 LNHDA and CDR2 SQIVND (reference sequence). The CDR3 runs 11 residues. This CDR3 reads CASNGEGPQHF. CDR3 in DNA: TGTGCCAGTAACGGGGAAGGGCCCCAGCATTTT.

In its sample, this clone was seen once. This sequence joins TRBV28 and TRBJ2-1; D is possibly TRBD1 (5 bases). V was pared by 3 bases and J by 9 bases, with 12 bases between. Germline V gene data show CDR1 as MDHEN and CDR2 as SYDVKM. This CDR3 spans 13 amino acids. The CDR3 reads CASSFPTGFEQFF. The CDR3 DNA reads as TGTGCCAGCAGTTTCCCCACAGGTTTTGAGCAGTTCTTC.

The chain has TRBV7-9 and TRBJ2-1, with 10 positions matching TRBD1. The CDR3 spans 16 residues. Losses at the gene ends were 2 bases for V and 4 bases for J; bases not matched to a gene: 5. Germline lookup yields CDR1 SEHNR and CDR2 FQNEAQ (reference sequence). Here the CDR3 DNA reads TGTGCCAGCAGCTTATCTTGGACAGGGGGATACAATGAGCAGTTCTTC. It yields the protein CASSLSWTGGYNEQFF.

The rearrangement links TRBV2 to TRBJ1-5; TRBD1 might be the D (6 bases). Germline V gives CDR1 SNHLY, CDR2 FYNNEI. The CDR3 has 13 amino acids. Trimming left V 6 bases short and J 5 bases short, with 11 bases between. CDR3 sequence (DNA): TGTGCCAGCAGGAGGACAGCTTATCAGCCCCAGCATTTT. Translation: CASRRTAYQPQHF.

V gene TRBV2 combines with J gene TRBJ2-2; D ambiguous. Trimming pared 2 bases from V and 5 bases from J, leaving 12 bases between. Germline CDR1 is SNHLY and CDR2 is FYNNEI. The CDR3 totals 15 residues. CDR3 amino acids: CASSERTKATGELFF. The CDR3 DNA reads TGTGCCAGCAGTGAAAGAACCAAAGCAACCGGGGAGCTGTTTTTT.

This clone was seen a single time. The same CDR3 also results from other DNA sequences found in this sample. The V call is TRBV5-8, the J call TRBJ1-5, with a weak D call TRBD1 (5 bases). Germline-derived CDR1 and CDR2 are SGHTS and YDEGEE. V was pared by 4 bases and J by 5 bases, with 10 bases between. CDR3 length: 13 residues. The CDR3 DNA follows: TGTGCCAGCAGCCGCACCAGGGATCAGCCCCAGCATTTT. Translated, it gives CASSRTRDQPQHF.

The rearrangement uses TRBV5-4 and TRBJ2-2; no reliable D call. The V end was cut by 4 bases, the J end by 5 bases, with 12 bases between. This CDR3 spans 14 amino acids. Germline CDR1 and CDR2: SGHNT and YYREEE (reference sequence). Here the CDR3 reads CASSPQSVTGELFF. CDR3 in DNA: TGTGCCAGCAGCCCCCAATCCGTTACCGGGGAGCTGTTTTTT.

The chain is built from TRBV11-2 and TRBJ2-7; no definite D call. This CDR3 has 15 amino acids. The V end lost 0 bases, the J end lost 3 bases, and 12 bases lay between the germline ends. The V gene's germline CDR1 is SGHAT and CDR2 FQNNGV. The CDR3 coding sequence is TGTGCCAGCAGCTTAGATAATATCCGGGTCTACGAGCAGTACTTC. Translating it yields CASSLDNIRVYEQYF.

The genes are TRBV19 and TRBJ2-7, with TRBD2 as a possible D gene (6 bases). With 5 bases removed from V and 1 base from J, the gap between germline ends came to 15 bases. The CDR3 has 15 residues. The germline V gene has CDR1 LNHDA and CDR2 SQIVND (reference sequence). The CDR3 region has the DNA TGTGCCAGTAGTCCACTCCGGGGAGGTTCCTACGAGCAGTACTTC. This sequence encodes CASSPLRGGSYEQYF.

This chain uses TRBV27 with TRBJ1-6; possible D gene TRBD1, 5 bases. V lost 2 bases and J lost 9, with 20 bases in between. Germline V CDR1 and CDR2: MNHEY, SMNVEV (reference sequence). This CDR3 contains 17 residues. CDR3 nucleotides: TGTGCCAGCAGTTTAATAGCGAGGGACCCCGTTTCTTCACCCCTCCACTTT. This gives the protein CASSLIARDPVSSPLHF.

The V and J genes are TRBV6-6 and TRBJ1-5; D ambiguous. The CDR3 consists of 13 residues. Trimming pared 3 bases from V and 5 bases from J, leaving 8 bases between. The germline CDR1 and CDR2 sequences are MNHNY and SVGAGI (reference sequence). The CDR3 sequence: CASSYRRYQPQHF. For the CDR3, the DNA is TGTGCCAGCAGTTATCGCAGATATCAGCCCCAGCATTTT.

A few counts support this clone. The chain couples TRBV28 to TRBJ1-5; D gene ambiguous. Germline lookup yields CDR1 MDHEN and CDR2 SYDVKM. CDR3 length equals 14 residues. Deletions cut 2 bases from V and 0 bases from J, with 5 bases between. The CDR3 nucleotides are TGTGCCAGCAGTTTAGGGAATAGCAATCAGCCCCAGCATTTT. Amino acid sequence: CASSLGNSNQPQHF.

The chain couples TRBV11-2 to TRBJ2-6; D possibly corresponds to TRBD2 (5 bases). The CDR3 loop spans 18 amino acids. The germline V gene encodes CDR1 SGHAT and CDR2 FQNNGV. The V end was cut by 7 bases, the J end by 0 bases, with 19 bases between. The CDR3 region has the DNA TGTGCCAGCATCCCATTAAGGAGGTTACCCTCTGGGGCCAACGTCCTGACTTTC. Translated, it gives CASIPLRRLPSGANVLTF.

This chain joins TRBV11-2 and TRBJ1-3; no clear D gene. V lost 2 bases, J lost 0 bases, and 8 bases lay in between. The CDR3 is 15 amino acids. Germline CDR1 SGHAT, CDR2 FQNNGV. The CDR3 DNA sequence: TGTGCCAGCAGCTTAAAGGGTTTCTCTGGAAACACCATATATTTT. Its protein is CASSLKGFSGNTIYF. Full variable domain (rest looked up from reference TRBV11-2 and TRBJ1-3): EAGVAQSPRYKIIEKRQSVAFWCNPISGHATLYWYQQILGQGPKLLIQFQNNGVVDDSQLPKDRFSAERLKGVDSTLKIQPAKLEDSAVYLCASSLKGFSGNTIYFGEGSWLTVV.

V and J are TRBV4-1 and TRBJ2-4; 9 positions agree with TRBD2. Germline V gene lookup returns CDR1 MGHRA and CDR2 YSYEKL. The CDR3 is 17 amino acids. With V trimmed by 0 bases and J by 1 base, 4 bases remained unmatched. The CDR3 here is CASSQDKREAAKNIQYF. The CDR3 bases are TGCGCCAGCAGCCAAGATAAGCGGGAGGCGGCCAAAAACATTCAGTACTTC.

This chain links TRBV2 with TRBJ2-1; D not resolved. This CDR3 region has 12 residues. The V and J ends lost 7 bases and 9 bases respectively, with 13 bases between them. Germline values: CDR1 SNHLY, CDR2 FYNNEI. CDR3 DNA sequence: TGTGCCAGCACTAGACTGGGGTTTGAGCAGTTCTTC. This gives the protein CASTRLGFEQFF.

The chain carries TRBV5-1 and TRBJ2-3, with 7 bases matching TRBD2. J was trimmed by 0 bases and V by 4 bases; bases with no gene match: 8. Germline loops: CDR1 SGHRS, CDR2 YFSETQ. This CDR3 is 16 amino acids long. The CDR3 region has the DNA TGCGCCAGCAGCCCCTCAGGTAGCGGGAGCACAGATACGCAGTATTTT. Protein: CASSPSGSGSTDTQYF.

The chain employs TRBV28 and TRBJ2-5; D gene uncertain. The J call may be wrong; the DNA end is better matched by TRBJ2-7. This CDR3 is built from 14 residues. The germline gives CDR1 MDHEN, CDR2 SYDVKM. As DNA, the CDR3 is TGTGCCAGCAGTTTAATACCCAACAGCTACGAGCAGTACTTC. Its translation: CASSLIPNSYEQYF.

The J gene is TRBJ2-1, the V gene TRBV30; 10 nucleotides agree with TRBD2. Germline V gene data show CDR1 as GTSNPN and CDR2 as SVGIG (reference sequence). J lost 2 bases, V lost 2 bases, and 6 bases had no gene match. CDR3 length: 16 residues. The CDR3 DNA reads as TGTGCCTGGAGTCTCCGACTAGCGGGTACCTACAATGAGCAGTTCTTC. Its translation: CAWSLRLAGTYNEQFF.

V and J are TRBV27 and TRBJ2-1; D tentatively fits TRBD1 or TRBD2 (5 bases each). The CDR3 covers 16 residues. V shed 6 bases and J shed 10 bases, with 25 bases lying between them. Germline-derived CDR1 and CDR2 are MNHEY and SMNVEV (reference sequence). The CDR3 sequence is CASRLGWELSSGEQFF. CDR3 sequence (DNA): TGTGCCAGCAGACTTGGGTGGGAGTTGTCCTCAGGGGAGCAGTTCTTC.